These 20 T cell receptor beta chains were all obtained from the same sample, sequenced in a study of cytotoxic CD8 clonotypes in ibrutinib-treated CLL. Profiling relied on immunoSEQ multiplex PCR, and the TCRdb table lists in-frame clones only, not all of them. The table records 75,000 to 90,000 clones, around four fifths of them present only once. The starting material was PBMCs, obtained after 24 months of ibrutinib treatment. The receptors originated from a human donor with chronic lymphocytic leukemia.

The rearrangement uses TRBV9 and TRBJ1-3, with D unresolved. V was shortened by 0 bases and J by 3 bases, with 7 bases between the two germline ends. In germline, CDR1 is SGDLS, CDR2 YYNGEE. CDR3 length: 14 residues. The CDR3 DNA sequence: TGTGCCAGCAGCGTAGGCGCAGGTGGAAACACCATATATTTT. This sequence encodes CASSVGAGGNTIYF.

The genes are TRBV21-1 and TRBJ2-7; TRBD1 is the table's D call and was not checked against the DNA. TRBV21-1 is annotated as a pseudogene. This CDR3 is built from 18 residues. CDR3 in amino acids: CASSYYLPGQGARDEQYF. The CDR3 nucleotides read TGTGCCAGCAGCTACTACCTCCCGGGACAGGGGGCTCGAGACGAGCAGTACTTC.

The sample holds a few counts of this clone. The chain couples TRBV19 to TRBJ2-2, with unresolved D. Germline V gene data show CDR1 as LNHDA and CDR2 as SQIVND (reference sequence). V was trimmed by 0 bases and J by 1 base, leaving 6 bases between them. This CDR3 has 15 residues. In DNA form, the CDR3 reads TGTGCCAGTAGTATAGAAGGGTGGAACACCGGGGAGCTGTTTTTT. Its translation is CASSIEGWNTGELFF.

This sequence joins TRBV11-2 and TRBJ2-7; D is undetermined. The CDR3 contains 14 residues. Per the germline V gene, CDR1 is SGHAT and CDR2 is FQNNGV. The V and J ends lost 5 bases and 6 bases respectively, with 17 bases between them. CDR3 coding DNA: TGTGCCAGCAGCCTATCTGGCCCTCTGTCCGAGCAGTACTTC. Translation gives CASSLSGPLSEQYF.

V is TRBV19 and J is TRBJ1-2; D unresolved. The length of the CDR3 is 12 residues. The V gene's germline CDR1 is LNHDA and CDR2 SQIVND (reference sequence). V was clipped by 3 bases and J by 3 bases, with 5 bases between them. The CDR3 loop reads CASSIGDYGYTF. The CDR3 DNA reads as TGTGCCAGTAGTATCGGGGACTATGGCTACACCTTC.

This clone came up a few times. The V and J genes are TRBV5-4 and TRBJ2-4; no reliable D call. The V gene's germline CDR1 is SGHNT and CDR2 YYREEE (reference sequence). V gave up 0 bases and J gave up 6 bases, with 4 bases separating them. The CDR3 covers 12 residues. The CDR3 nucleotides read TGTGCCAGCAGCTTGGCTGGAAACATTCAGTACTTC. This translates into CASSLAGNIQYF.

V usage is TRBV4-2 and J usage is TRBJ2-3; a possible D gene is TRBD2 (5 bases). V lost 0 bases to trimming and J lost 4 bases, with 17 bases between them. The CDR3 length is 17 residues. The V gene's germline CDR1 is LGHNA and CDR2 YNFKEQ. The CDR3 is CASSQDRGLESSDTQYF. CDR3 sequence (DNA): TGTGCCAGCAGCCAAGACCGGGGTCTAGAAAGTTCAGATACGCAGTATTTT.

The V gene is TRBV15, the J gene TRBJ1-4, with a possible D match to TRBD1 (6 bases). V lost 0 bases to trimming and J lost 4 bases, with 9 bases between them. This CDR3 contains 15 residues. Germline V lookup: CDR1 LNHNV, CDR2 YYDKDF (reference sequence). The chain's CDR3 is CATSRDRQDNEKLFF. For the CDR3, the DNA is TGTGCCACCAGCAGAGATCGACAGGATAATGAAAAACTGTTTTTT. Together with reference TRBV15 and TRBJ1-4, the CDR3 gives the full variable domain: DAMVIQNPRYQVTQFGKPVTLSCSQTLNHNVMYWYQQKSSQAPKLLFHYYDKDFNNEADTPDNFQSRRPNTSFCFLDIRSPGLGDTAMYLCATSRDRQDNEKLFFGSGTQLSVL.

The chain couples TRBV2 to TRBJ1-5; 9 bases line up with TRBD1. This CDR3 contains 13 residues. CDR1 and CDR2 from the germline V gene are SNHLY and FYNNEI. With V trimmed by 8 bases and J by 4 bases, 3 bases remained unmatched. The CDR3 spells CASGTGINQPQHF. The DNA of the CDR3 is TGTGCCAGCGGGACAGGGATTAATCAGCCCCAGCATTTT.

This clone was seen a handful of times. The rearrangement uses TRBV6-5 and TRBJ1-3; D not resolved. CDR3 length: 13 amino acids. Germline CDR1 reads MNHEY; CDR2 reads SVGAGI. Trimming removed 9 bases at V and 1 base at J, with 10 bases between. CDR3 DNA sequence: TGTGCCAGGGGGAAGGATTCTGGAAACACCATATATTTT. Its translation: CARGKDSGNTIYF.

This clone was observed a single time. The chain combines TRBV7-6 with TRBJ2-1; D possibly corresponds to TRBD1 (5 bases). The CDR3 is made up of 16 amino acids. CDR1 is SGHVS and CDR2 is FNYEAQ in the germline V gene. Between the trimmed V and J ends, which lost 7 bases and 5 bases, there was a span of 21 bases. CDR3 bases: TGTGCCAGCACCCGGATCTCGTCGTGGGGCGACAATGAGCAGTTCTTC. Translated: CASTRISSWGDNEQFF.

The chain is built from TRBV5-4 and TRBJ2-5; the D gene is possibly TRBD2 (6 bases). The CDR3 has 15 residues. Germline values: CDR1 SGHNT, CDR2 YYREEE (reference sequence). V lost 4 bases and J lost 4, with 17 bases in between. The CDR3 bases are TGTGCCAGCAGCCCCAATTTGGCGCGGGGAGAGACCCAGTACTTC. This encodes CASSPNLARGETQYF.

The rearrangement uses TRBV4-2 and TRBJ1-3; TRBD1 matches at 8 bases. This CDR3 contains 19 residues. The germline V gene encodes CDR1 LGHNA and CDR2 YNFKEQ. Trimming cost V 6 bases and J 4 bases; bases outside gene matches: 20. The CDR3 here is CASREGTGVDIRPGNTIYF. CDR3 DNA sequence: TGTGCCAGCAGAGAGGGGACAGGTGTCGATATTCGCCCAGGAAACACCATATATTTT.

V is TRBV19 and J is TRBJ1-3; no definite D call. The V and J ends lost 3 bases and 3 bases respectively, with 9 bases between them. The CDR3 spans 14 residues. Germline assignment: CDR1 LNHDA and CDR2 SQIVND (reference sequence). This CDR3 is CASSIVGNGNTIYF. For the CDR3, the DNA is TGTGCCAGTAGTATTGTGGGCAATGGAAACACCATATATTTT.

CDR3: CASSLVSGPTDTQYF. CDR3 in DNA: TGTGCCAGCAGCTTAGTCTCGGGACCTACAGATACGCAGTATTTT. The chain combines TRBV7-2 with TRBJ2-3; D may match TRBD1 or TRBD2 (5 bases each). The CDR3 extends over 15 amino acids. Germline assignment: CDR1 SGHTA and CDR2 FQGNSA. Trimming took off 1 base at V and 3 bases at J, with 11 bases between the two ends.

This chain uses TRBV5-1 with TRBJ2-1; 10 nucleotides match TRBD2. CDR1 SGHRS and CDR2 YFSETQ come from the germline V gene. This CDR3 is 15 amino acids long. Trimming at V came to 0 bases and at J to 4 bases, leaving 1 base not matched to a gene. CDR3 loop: CASSLEGLAYNEQFF. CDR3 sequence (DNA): TGCGCCAGCAGCTTGGAGGGACTAGCGTACAATGAGCAGTTCTTC.

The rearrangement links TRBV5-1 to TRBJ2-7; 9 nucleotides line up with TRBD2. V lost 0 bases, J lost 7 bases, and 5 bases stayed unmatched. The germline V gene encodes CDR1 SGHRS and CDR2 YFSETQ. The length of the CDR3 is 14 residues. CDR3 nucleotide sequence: TGCGCCAGCAGCTTGGGACTAGCGGACTTGGAGCAGTACTTC. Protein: CASSLGLADLEQYF. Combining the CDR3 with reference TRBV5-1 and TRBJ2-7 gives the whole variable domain KAGVTQTPRYLIKTRGQQVTLSCSPISGHRSVSWYQQTPGQGLQFLFEYFSETQRNKGNFPGRFSGRQFSNSRSEMNVSTLELGDSALYLCASSLGLADLEQYFGPGTRLTVT.

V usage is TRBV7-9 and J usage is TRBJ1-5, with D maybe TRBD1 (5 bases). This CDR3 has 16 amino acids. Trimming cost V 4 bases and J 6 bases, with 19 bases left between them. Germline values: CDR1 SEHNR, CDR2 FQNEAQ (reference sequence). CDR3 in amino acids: CASSSWTGEQGQPQHF. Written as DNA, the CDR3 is TGTGCCAGCAGCTCGTGGACGGGGGAGCAAGGTCAGCCCCAGCATTTT. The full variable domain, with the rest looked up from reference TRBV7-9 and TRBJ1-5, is DTGVSQNPRHKITKRGQNVTFRCDPISEHNRLYWYRQTLGQGPEFLTYFQNEAQLEKSRLLSDRFSAERPKGSFSTLEIQRTEQGDSAMYLCASSSWTGEQGQPQHFGDGTRLSIL.

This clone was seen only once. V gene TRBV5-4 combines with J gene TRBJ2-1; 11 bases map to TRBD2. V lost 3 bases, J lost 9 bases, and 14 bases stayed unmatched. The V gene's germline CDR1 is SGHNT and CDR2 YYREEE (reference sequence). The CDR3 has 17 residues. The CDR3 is CASSWSVASGRRVEQFF. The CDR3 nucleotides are TGTGCCAGCAGCTGGTCGGTGGCTAGCGGGAGGAGGGTTGAGCAGTTCTTC.

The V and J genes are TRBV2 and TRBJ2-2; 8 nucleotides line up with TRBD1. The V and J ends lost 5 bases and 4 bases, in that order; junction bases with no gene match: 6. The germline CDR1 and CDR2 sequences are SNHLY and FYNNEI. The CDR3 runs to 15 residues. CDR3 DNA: TGTGCCAGCAGTCACAGGGGGTCGAGCACCGGGGAGCTGTTTTTT. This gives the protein CASSHRGSSTGELFF.